This T cell receptor beta chain was sequenced for a study of blood T cell repertoires in COVID-19. Source study methods: Reference gene primer amplification yielded estimated nucleated cell counts. Assay used: immunoSEQ multiplex PCR; TCRdb lists only in-frame clones, some missing. The V and J calls and clone size come from that table; D and trimming were worked out from the DNA. The sample has 150,000 to 200,000 clones; approximately 80% are singletons. Trimming cost V 4 bases and J 7 bases; bases outside gene matches: 4. The CDR3 loop spans 13 amino acids. The germline CDR1 and CDR2 sequences are LGHNA and YSLEER.

The sequenced sample was peripheral blood. The TCR sequence derives from a human donor in a cohort sampled during active COVID-19. V usage is TRBV4-3 and J usage is TRBJ1-2; TRBD1 agrees at 9 bases. The CDR3 region has the DNA TGCGCCAGCAGCCCCTGGACAGGGGCTGGCTACACCTTC. It is translated as CASSPWTGAGYTF.